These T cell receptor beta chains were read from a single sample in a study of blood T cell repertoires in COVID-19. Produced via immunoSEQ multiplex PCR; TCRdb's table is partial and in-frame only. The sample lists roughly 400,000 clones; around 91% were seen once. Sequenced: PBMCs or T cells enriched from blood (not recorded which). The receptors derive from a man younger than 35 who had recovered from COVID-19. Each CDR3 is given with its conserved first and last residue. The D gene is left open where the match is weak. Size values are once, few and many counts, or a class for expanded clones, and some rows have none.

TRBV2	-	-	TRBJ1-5	CASTGDSNQPQHF
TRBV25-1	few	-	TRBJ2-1	CASSTIEASEQFF
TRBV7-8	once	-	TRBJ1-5	CASSLGASNQPQHF
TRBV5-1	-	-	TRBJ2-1	CASSLGTYNEQFF
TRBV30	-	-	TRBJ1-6	CAWSPGQPHSPLHF
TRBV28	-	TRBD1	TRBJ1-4	CASSRGQGNEKLFF
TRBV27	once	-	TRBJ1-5	CASSAQGLRNQPQHF
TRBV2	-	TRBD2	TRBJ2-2	CASSASGRGTGELFF
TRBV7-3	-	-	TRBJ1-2	CASPGFYGYTF
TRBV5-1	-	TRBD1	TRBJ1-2	CASSSGRTGGYGYTF
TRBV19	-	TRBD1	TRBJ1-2	CASIQGYGYGYTF
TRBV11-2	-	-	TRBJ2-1	CASSLDSSSYNEQFF
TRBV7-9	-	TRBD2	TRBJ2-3	CASSWGELAGWGSDTQYF
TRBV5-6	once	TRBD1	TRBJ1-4	CASTTSSETGLLYVEKLFF
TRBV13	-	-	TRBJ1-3	CASSLTGVNTIYF
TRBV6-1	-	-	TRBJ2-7	CASSETGDEQYF
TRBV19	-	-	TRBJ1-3	CASSIPGSGGGNTIYF
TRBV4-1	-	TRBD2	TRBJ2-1	CASSPTGTKFQGGEQFF
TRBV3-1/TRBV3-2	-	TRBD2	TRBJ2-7	CASRPSGNYEQYF
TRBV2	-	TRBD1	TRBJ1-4	CASSEQGAGGTNEKLFF
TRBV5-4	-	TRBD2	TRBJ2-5	CASSLGTSVETQYF
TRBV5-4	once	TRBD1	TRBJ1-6	CASSLRQGNSPLHF
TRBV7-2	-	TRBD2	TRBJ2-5	CASSLVGSGGQETQYF
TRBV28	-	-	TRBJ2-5	CASQGGNHQETQYF
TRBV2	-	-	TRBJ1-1	CASSGDSSEAFF